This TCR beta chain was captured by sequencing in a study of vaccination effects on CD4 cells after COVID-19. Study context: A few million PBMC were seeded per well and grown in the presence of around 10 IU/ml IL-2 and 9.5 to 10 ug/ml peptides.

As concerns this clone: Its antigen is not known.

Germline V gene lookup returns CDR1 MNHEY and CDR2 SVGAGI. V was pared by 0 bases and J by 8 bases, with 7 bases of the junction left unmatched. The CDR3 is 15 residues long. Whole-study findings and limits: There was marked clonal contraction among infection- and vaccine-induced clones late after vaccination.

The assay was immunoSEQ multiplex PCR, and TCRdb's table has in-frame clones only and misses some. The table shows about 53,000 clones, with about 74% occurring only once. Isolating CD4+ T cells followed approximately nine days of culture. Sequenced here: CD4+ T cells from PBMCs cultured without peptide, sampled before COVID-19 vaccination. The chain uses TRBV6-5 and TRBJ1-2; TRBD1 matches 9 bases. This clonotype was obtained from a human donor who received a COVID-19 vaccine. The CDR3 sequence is CASSYSTGGGLGYTF. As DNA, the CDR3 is TGTGCCAGCAGTTACTCAACAGGGGGCGGATTGGGCTACACCTTC.